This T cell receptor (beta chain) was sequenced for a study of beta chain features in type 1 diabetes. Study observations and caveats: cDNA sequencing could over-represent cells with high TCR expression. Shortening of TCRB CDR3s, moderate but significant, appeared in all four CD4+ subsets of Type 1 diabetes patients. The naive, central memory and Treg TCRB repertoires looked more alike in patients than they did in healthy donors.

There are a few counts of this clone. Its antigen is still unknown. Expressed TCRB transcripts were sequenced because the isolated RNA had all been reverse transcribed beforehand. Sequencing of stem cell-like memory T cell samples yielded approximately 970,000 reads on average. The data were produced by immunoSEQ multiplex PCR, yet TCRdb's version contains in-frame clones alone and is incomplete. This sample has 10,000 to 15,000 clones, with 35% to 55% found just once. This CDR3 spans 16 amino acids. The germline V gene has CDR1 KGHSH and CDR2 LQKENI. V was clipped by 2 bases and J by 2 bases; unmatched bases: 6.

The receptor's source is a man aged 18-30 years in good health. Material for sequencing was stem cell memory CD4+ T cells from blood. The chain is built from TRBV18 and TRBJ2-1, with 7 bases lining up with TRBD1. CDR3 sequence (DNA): TGTGCCAGCTCACCAGAGGGCCAGGGGGCCTACAATGAGCAGTTCTTC. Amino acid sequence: CASSPEGQGAYNEQFF.